Listed below are T cell receptor beta chains from one sample, sequenced in a study of cytomegalovirus exposure and HLA in healthy donors. Data came from immunoSEQ multiplex PCR; TCRdb stores just in-frame clones and leaves some out. This sample has tens of thousands of clones, with roughly 75% found just once. Sequenced input: PBMCs. Receptor source: a man in his forties in good health and CMV-seronegative. Both conserved end residues are part of each CDR3. The D gene is left open where the match is weak. Clone size is given for some rows only: seen once, a few or many times, or a class if the clone is expanded.

j_gene,v_gene,abundance,d_gene,CDR3aa,CDR3nt
TRBJ1-5,TRBV7-2,NA,NA,CASSAPNDQPQHF,TGTGCCAGCAGCGCGCCGAACGATCAGCCCCAGCATTTT
TRBJ2-5,TRBV19,NA,TRBD1,CASSIGTGQETQYF,TGTGCCAGTAGTATCGGGACAGGGCAAGAGACCCAGTACTTC
TRBJ1-6,TRBV19,NA,NA,CASTSGWSSPLHF,TGTGCCAGTACGTCCGGATGGAGTTCACCCCTCCACTTT
TRBJ1-4,TRBV5-1,NA,NA,CASSDRLGEKLFF,TGCGCCAGCAGCGACAGGTTGGGGGAAAAACTGTTTTTT
TRBJ1-2,TRBV27,NA,NA,CASSLSIRDRGYTF,TGTGCCAGCAGTCTAAGCATCAGGGATCGTGGCTACACCTTC
TRBJ2-7,TRBV6-5,few,NA,CASRTSIYEQYF,TGTGCCAGCAGAACATCCATCTACGAGCAGTACTTC
TRBJ2-7,TRBV5-1,NA,NA,CASSLGVGGYEQYF,TGCGCCAGCAGCTTGGGGGTAGGGGGCTACGAGCAGTACTTC
TRBJ2-7,TRBV9,NA,NA,CASSPRTASYEQYF,TGTGCCAGCAGCCCCCGGACAGCTTCCTACGAGCAGTACTTC
TRBJ1-5,TRBV28,NA,NA,CASRQLSNQPQHF,TGTGCCAGCAGACAGCTTAGCAATCAGCCCCAGCATTTT
TRBJ2-1,TRBV6-5,NA,TRBD2,CASIRSLAGGSEQFF,TGTGCCAGCATAAGAAGTCTAGCGGGAGGTAGTGAGCAGTTCTTC
TRBJ1-2,TRBV5-1,NA,TRBD1,CASSSGQGDAYGYTF,TGCGCCAGCAGCTCCGGACAGGGGGATGCCTATGGCTACACCTTC
TRBJ1-4,TRBV27,once,TRBD1,CASSFIAQGTGKLFF,TGTGCCAGCAGTTTCATCGCACAGGGGACGGGAAAACTGTTTTTT
TRBJ1-1,TRBV6-1,NA,TRBD1,CASSADTDREAFF,TGTGCCAGCAGTGCCGACACGGACAGGGAAGCTTTCTTT
TRBJ2-6,TRBV19,NA,NA,CASSLTGSPGANVLTF,TGTGCCAGTAGTCTCACAGGGTCCCCTGGGGCCAACGTCCTGACTTTC
TRBJ2-3,TRBV18,NA,TRBD1,CASSQAGTGSTDTQYF,TGTGCCAGCTCACAAGCCGGGACAGGGAGCACAGATACGCAGTATTTT
TRBJ1-4,TRBV4-2,NA,TRBD1,CASSQGEGTGLIATNEKLFF,TGTGCCAGCAGCCAGGGGGAGGGGACAGGGCTAATTGCAACTAATGAAAAACTGTTTTTT
TRBJ1-1,TRBV6-1,NA,NA,CASSSGGSVTEAFF,TGTGCCAGCAGTAGCGGGGGTTCAGTCACTGAAGCTTTCTTT
TRBJ1-2,TRBV5-5,NA,NA,CASSLVPQAYYGYTF,TGTGCCAGCAGCTTGGTCCCCCAGGCTTACTATGGCTACACCTTC
TRBJ1-4,TRBV5-4,NA,TRBD1,CASSLVGQGPEKLFF,TGTGCCAGCAGCTTGGTGGGACAGGGACCCGAAAAACTGTTTTTT
TRBJ1-1,TRBV6-4,NA,NA,CASSDSWRDGVTEAFF,TGTGCCAGCAGTGACTCGTGGAGGGATGGGGTGACTGAAGCTTTCTTT
TRBJ1-2,TRBV28,once,NA,CASSPPTNGRGGYTF,TGTGCCAGCAGTCCGCCTACAAATGGCCGCGGTGGCTACACCTTC
TRBJ2-2,TRBV10-3,NA,TRBD1,CAISEPQTGIGELFF,TGTGCCATCAGTGAGCCACAGACAGGGATCGGGGAGCTGTTTTTT
TRBJ2-1,TRBV5-1,NA,NA,CASSLAGRAGLSYNEQFF,TGCGCCAGCAGCTTGGCCGGTAGAGCGGGTCTATCCTACAATGAGCAGTTCTTC
TRBJ2-7,TRBV5-4,NA,NA,CASSGSGAGRPGDYYEQYF,TGTGCCAGCAGCGGTTCAGGGGCGGGCCGCCCGGGGGACTACTACGAGCAGTACTTC
TRBJ1-5,TRBV28,NA,NA,CASRGARQHF,TGTGCCAGCAGAGGGGCCCGCCAGCATTTT
TRBJ1-5,TRBV6-5,NA,NA,CASSSGREGNQPQHF,TGTGCCAGCAGCTCGGGACGGGAGGGCAATCAGCCCCAGCATTTT
TRBJ1-3,TRBV30,NA,TRBD1,CAWSLESPDRLAGNTIYF,TGTGCCTGGAGTCTTGAGAGTCCGGACAGGCTCGCTGGAAACACCATATATTTT
TRBJ1-2,TRBV4-1,many,NA,CASSQALGSKGYTF,TGCGCCAGCAGCCAGGCCCTCGGGTCTAAAGGCTACACCTTC
TRBJ1-6,TRBV5-1,NA,NA,CASSLFPGRNSPLHF,TGCGCCAGCAGCTTGTTCCCCGGGAGGAATTCACCCCTCCACTTT
TRBJ2-1,TRBV7-9,NA,NA,CASQVRTTYNEQFF,TGTGCCAGCCAAGTGCGGACAACTTACAATGAGCAGTTCTTC
TRBJ1-3,TRBV5-1,NA,TRBD1,CASSLKLTGSSGNTIYF,TGCGCCAGCAGCTTAAAGCTGACAGGGAGCTCTGGAAACACCATATATTTT
TRBJ1-1,TRBV4-2,NA,TRBD1,CASSQAAGTGFLTEAFF,TGTGCCAGCAGCCAAGCTGCCGGGACAGGATTCCTCACTGAAGCTTTCTTT
TRBJ1-1,TRBV29-1,NA,NA,CSVDLDTEAFF,TGCAGCGTTGATTTAGACACTGAGGCTTTCTTT
TRBJ2-7,TRBV29-1,once,TRBD2,CSVVSSGAAEQYF,TGCAGCGTTGTCTCTAGCGGAGCAGCGGAGCAGTACTTC
TRBJ1-1,TRBV18,few,TRBD1,CASSRQGGTEAFF,TGTGCCAGCTCACGACAGGGAGGCACTGAAGCTTTCTTT
TRBJ2-7,TRBV6-5,NA,NA,CASSKQGPYEQYF,TGTGCCAGCAGTAAACAGGGTCCCTACGAGCAGTACTTC
TRBJ1-5,TRBV4-2,NA,NA,CASSQAQGGGQPQHF,TGTGCCAGCAGCCAAGCACAGGGTGGTGGGCAGCCCCAGCATTTT
TRBJ2-3,TRBV6-1,once,TRBD2,CASSDSLAGGEDTQYF,TGTGCCAGCAGTGATAGTCTAGCGGGGGGGGAAGATACGCAGTATTTT
TRBJ1-1,TRBV28,NA,TRBD1,CATLRQGTEAFF,TGTGCCACCCTCCGACAGGGCACTGAAGCTTTCTTT
TRBJ2-7,TRBV10-3,NA,TRBD1,CAISVRQGIVNEQYF,TGTGCCATCAGTGTCAGACAGGGTATCGTCAACGAGCAGTACTTC
TRBJ1-2,TRBV5-8,NA,NA,CASSSSAVRGYTF,TGTGCCAGCAGCTCCTCGGCGGTGCGCGGCTACACCTTC
TRBJ2-1,TRBV27,NA,TRBD1,CASSSRQGIDNEQFF,TGTGCCAGCAGTTCCAGACAGGGAATTGATAATGAGCAGTTCTTC
TRBJ2-6,TRBV25-1,NA,NA,CASSLDSGANVLTF,TGTGCCAGCAGCCTAGACTCTGGGGCCAACGTCCTGACTTTC
TRBJ2-7,TRBV5-4,NA,NA,CASSEGRGLYEQYF,TGTGCCAGCAGCGAGGGGCGGGGGCTCTACGAGCAGTACTTC
TRBJ2-7,TRBV29-1,NA,NA,CSAGQANPSYEQYF,TGCAGCGCCGGACAAGCCAATCCCTCCTACGAGCAGTACTTC
TRBJ1-1,TRBV19,NA,NA,CASTPGVGNTEAFF,TGTGCCAGTACCCCCGGTGTTGGGAACACTGAAGCTTTCTTT
TRBJ2-3,TRBV15,NA,NA,CATSRGRGSDTQYF,TGTGCCACCAGCAGAGGTAGGGGATCAGATACGCAGTATTTT
TRBJ1-4,TRBV2,few,NA,CASSGSDRTATNEKLFF,TGTGCCAGCAGTGGGTCTGACCGGACAGCAACTAATGAAAAACTGTTTTTT
TRBJ2-1,TRBV7-2,NA,TRBD1,CASLAQQGTLNEQFF,TGTGCCAGCCTCGCCCAACAGGGGACCCTGAATGAGCAGTTCTTC
TRBJ1-2,TRBV29-1,NA,TRBD1,CSAGQGDVVYGYTF,TGCAGCGCGGGACAGGGGGATGTTGTCTATGGCTACACCTTC